What follows are 13 T cell receptor beta chains derived from one specimen sequenced in a study of blood T cell repertoires in COVID-19 (dated by TCRdb to the early 2020s). Receptor libraries were prepared by the immunoSEQ multiplex PCR assay. Not all clones reach the TCRdb copy of this immuneACCESS table, which keeps in-frame sequences only. Checked studies attribute under half of the gap to unresolved V genes and leave the rest unexplained. In all, the sample holds about 210,000 clones, and 80% of those were seen once. The ten top clones hold under 4.5% of the sample. Input material: PBMCs or T cells enriched from blood (not recorded which). The receptor set was obtained from a man younger than 40 with acute COVID-19.

The V gene is TRBV24-1, the J gene TRBJ2-2; D perhaps matches TRBD2 (6 bases). Germline V gene lookup returns CDR1 KGHDR and CDR2 SFDVKD. The CDR3 loop spans 16 amino acids. V dropped 5 bases and J dropped 5 bases, with 17 bases sitting between them. The CDR3 DNA reads TGTGCCACCAGTGCCGTGGGACTCCAGGTTACCGGGGAGCTGTTTTTT. Translating gives CATSAVGLQVTGELFF.

The chain links TRBV6-5 to TRBJ2-7; TRBD2 is a possible D gene (5 bases). The V gene lost 6 bases and the J gene lost 3 bases, with 12 bases spanning the gap. This CDR3 region has 13 residues. Looked up from germline, CDR1 is MNHEY and CDR2 is SVGAGI. The CDR3 nucleotides read TGTGCCAGCAGCAAGGAGGTATACTACGAGCAGTACTTC. Translating it yields CASSKEVYYEQYF.

The J gene is TRBJ2-7, the V gene TRBV28; the match to TRBD1 covers 10 bases. The CDR3 contains 15 residues. Germline trimming cut 1 base from V and 7 bases from J; bases unmatched to any gene: 7. Looked up from germline, CDR1 is MDHEN and CDR2 is SYDVKM. In nucleotides, the CDR3 is TGTGCCAGCAGTTTATACGGGACAGGGGTTAATGAGCAGTACTTC. Translated, it gives CASSLYGTGVNEQYF.

The chain employs TRBV5-6 and TRBJ2-2; 8 nucleotides agree with TRBD1. This CDR3 spans 16 amino acids. Germline lookup yields CDR1 SGHDT and CDR2 YYEEEE. V was pared by 5 bases and J by 5 bases, with 11 bases of the junction left unmatched. This chain's CDR3 is CASRRPGTGTTGELFF. The CDR3 DNA sequence: TGTGCCAGCAGACGCCCGGGGACAGGAACTACCGGGGAGCTGTTTTTT.

This clone was observed a handful of times. The genes are TRBV7-2 and TRBJ2-3; no clear D gene. The ends were cut back, 1 base at V and 4 bases at J, with 18 bases in the middle. This CDR3 has 17 amino acids. Germline CDR1 is SGHTA and CDR2 is FQGNSA. The chain's CDR3 is CASSLEVFMLDADTQYF. CDR3 sequence (DNA): TGTGCCAGCAGCTTAGAAGTGTTTATGCTAGACGCAGATACGCAGTATTTT.

This chain links TRBV18 with TRBJ2-3; a weak D match, TRBD1 (5 bases). Trimming took 3 bases from V and 1 from J, leaving 14 bases between them. In germline, CDR1 is KGHSH, CDR2 LQKENI. CDR3 length: 16 residues. The CDR3 coding sequence is TGTGCCAGCTCACCCCCTAGGGCAGGGCGCACAGATACGCAGTATTTT. Encoded protein: CASSPPRAGRTDTQYF.

The chain recombines TRBV5-6 with TRBJ2-3; D perhaps matches TRBD1 (6 bases). The CDR3 is made up of 16 amino acids. In germline, CDR1 is SGHDT, CDR2 YYEEEE. V lost 0 bases to trimming and J lost 2 bases, with 13 bases between them. The chain's CDR3 is CASSLGQAPLTDTQYF. Here the CDR3 DNA reads TGTGCCAGCAGCTTGGGACAGGCGCCTCTCACAGATACGCAGTATTTT.

This chain joins TRBV27 and TRBJ1-6; D is possibly TRBD1 (5 bases). Per germline, CDR1 MNHEY and CDR2 SMNVEV (reference sequence). The V end was cut by 7 bases, the J end by 9 bases, with 16 bases between. CDR3 length: 14 amino acids. CDR3 sequence (DNA): TGTGCCAGCACTCTGGGGCGGGAGCGTTCACCCCTCCACTTT. It yields the protein CASTLGRERSPLHF.

The CDR3, as DNA: TGTGCCAGCACAGGGGCTAAGACCTACAATGAGCAGTTCTTC. It codes for CASTGAKTYNEQFF. The chain uses TRBV2 and TRBJ2-1; D is possibly TRBD1 (6 bases). Germline CDR1 reads SNHLY; CDR2 reads FYNNEI. The V end lost 7 bases, the J end lost 2 bases, and 12 bases lay between the germline ends. CDR3 length: 14 residues. Full variable domain (outside the CDR3, taken from reference TRBV2 and TRBJ2-1): EPEVTQTPSHQVTQMGQEVILRCVPISNHLYFYWYRQILGQKVEFLVSFYNNEISEKSEIFDDQFSVERPDGSNFTLKIRSTKLEDSAMYFCASTGAKTYNEQFFGPGTRLTVL.

This clone occurred once. The J gene is TRBJ1-1, the V gene TRBV5-5, with 9 bases lining up with TRBD1. V trimming: 0 bases; J trimming: 0 bases; junction bases outside the gene matches: 6. Germline assignment: CDR1 SGHKS and CDR2 YYEKEE (reference sequence). The CDR3 is made up of 17 amino acids. As DNA, the CDR3 is TGTGCCAGCAGCTTGGTTAGGGGGACAGGGATGAACACTGAAGCTTTCTTT. Its protein product is CASSLVRGTGMNTEAFF. Filled out from reference TRBV5-5 and TRBJ1-1, the complete variable domain reads DAGVTQSPTHLIKTRGQQVTLRCSPISGHKSVSWYQQVLGQGPQFIFQYYEKEERGRGNFPDRFSARQFPNYSSELNVNALLLGDSALYLCASSLVRGTGMNTEAFFGQGTRLTVV.

V usage is TRBV5-4 and J usage is TRBJ1-2, with TRBD1 matching over 8 bases. The V gene's germline CDR1 is SGHNT and CDR2 YYREEE (reference sequence). V lost 5 bases and J lost 3; bases outside the gene matches: 6. The CDR3 covers 14 residues. CDR3 DNA: TGTGCCAGCAGGTCCCAGGGGGCACACTATGGCTACACCTTC. Translation: CASRSQGAHYGYTF.

The gene calls are TRBV11-2 and TRBJ1-1; D is perhaps TRBD1 (6 bases). Looked up from germline, CDR1 is SGHAT and CDR2 is FQNNGV. V was clipped by 1 base and J by 6 bases, with 12 bases between them. The CDR3 totals 14 residues. The CDR3 nucleotides read TGTGCCAGCAGCTTAGGGGGGGGCGCGGCTGAAGCTTTCTTT. Protein sequence: CASSLGGGAAEAFF.

The rearrangement joins TRBV27 to TRBJ1-4; D might be TRBD1 (5 bases). The V gene's germline CDR1 is MNHEY and CDR2 SMNVEV (reference sequence). V lost 10 bases and J 8 bases, leaving 17 bases between the germline ends. The CDR3 spans 13 residues. The CDR3 DNA is TGTGCCAACCCGAATCAGACAGCAGAAAAACTGTTTTTT. Its protein is CANPNQTAEKLFF.